This T cell receptor beta chain was found in a study of T cell changes during pregnancy in multiple sclerosis. Repertoires were generated with immunoSEQ multiplex PCR, while TCRdb's copy carries only in-frame clones and drops some. The sample contains about 68,000 clones, roughly nine tenths of which appear only once. The CDR3 consists of 13 residues. CDR1 and CDR2 (germline): LNHDA, SQIVND (reference sequence). With V trimmed by 4 bases and J by 11 bases, 8 bases remained unmatched. Here the sequenced sample was peripheral blood, taken in the second trimester of pregnancy. This sequence was found in a female donor with multiple sclerosis, enrolled in a pregnancy study. This rearrangement joins TRBV19 to TRBJ1-1; 9 bases are a match to TRBD1. CDR3 in amino acids: CASSSYRGRGAFF. CDR3 DNA sequence: TGTGCCAGTAGTAGCTACAGGGGGCGCGGGGCTTTCTTT.